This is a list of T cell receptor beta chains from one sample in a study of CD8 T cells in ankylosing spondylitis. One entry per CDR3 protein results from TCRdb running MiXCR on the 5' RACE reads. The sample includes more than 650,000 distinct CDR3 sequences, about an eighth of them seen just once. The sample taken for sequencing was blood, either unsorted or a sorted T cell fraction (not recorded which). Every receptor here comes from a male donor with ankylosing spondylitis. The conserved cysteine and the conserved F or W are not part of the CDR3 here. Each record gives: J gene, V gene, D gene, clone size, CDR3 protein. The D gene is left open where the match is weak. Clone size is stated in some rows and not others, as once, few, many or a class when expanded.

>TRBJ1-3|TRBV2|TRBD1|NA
ASRPSLGQGVNTIY
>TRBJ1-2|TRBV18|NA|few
ASSPPSLWGGYT
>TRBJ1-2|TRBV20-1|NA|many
SAAPGQIYYGYT
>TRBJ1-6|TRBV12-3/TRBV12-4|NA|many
ASTGRVNSPLH
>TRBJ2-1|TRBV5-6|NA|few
ASSGRLGTYNEQF
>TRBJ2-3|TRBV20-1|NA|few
SAASGGGRRGTDTQY
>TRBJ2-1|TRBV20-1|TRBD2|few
SAKLGEGKQF
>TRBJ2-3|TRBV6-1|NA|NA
ASRRTGGADTQY
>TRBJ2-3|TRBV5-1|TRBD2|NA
ASSLAQNRAGRADTQY
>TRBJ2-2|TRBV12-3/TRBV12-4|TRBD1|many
ASRRQGATGELF
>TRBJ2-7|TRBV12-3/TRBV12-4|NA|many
ASRDNSYEQY
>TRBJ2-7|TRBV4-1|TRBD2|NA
ASSQAGLAAYEQY
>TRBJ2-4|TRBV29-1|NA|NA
SVEENYGVNIQY
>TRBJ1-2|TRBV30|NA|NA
AWSGNRRSNYGYT
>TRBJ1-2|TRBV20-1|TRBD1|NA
SARTGFLGYT
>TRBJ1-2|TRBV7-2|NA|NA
ASSFYTDDGYT
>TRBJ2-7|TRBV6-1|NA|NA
ASSVGAQGPYEQY
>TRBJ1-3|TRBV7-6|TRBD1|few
ASRSTGGVGNTIY
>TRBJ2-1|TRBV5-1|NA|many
ASSLPGNEQF
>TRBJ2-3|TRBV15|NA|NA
ATSRVPHGLSPDTQY
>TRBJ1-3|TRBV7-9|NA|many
ASSLTEGNTIY
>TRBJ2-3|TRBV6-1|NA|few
ASREGLRTDTQY
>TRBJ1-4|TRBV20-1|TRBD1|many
SARTGSEYGEKLF
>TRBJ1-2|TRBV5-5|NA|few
ASSLAMGVSYT
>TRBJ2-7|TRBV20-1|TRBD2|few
SATRLAGAYEQY
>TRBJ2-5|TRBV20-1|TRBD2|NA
SARDYLQETQY
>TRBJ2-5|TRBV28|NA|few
ASSPPGGAETQY